Presented here are 13 T cell receptor beta chains from one specimen sequenced in a study of cytomegalovirus exposure and HLA in healthy donors. PCR involved 60 Vbeta and 13 Jbeta primers. Produced via immunoSEQ multiplex PCR; TCRdb's table is partial and in-frame only. The sample yields around 81,000 clones, about two thirds seen once. The specimen sequenced was PBMCs. These receptors were collected from a man aged 25-40 years in good health and CMV-seropositive.

This clone was seen just once. This sequence joins TRBV5-4 and TRBJ2-5, with 9 bases that match TRBD1. Germline V CDR1 and CDR2: SGHNT, YYREEE (reference sequence). Germline trimming cut 4 bases from V and 3 bases from J; bases unmatched to any gene: 7. The CDR3 loop spans 15 amino acids. The CDR3 loop is CASSGRGQGKETQYF. CDR3 sequence (DNA): TGTGCCAGCAGCGGCAGGGGACAGGGAAAAGAGACCCAGTACTTC.

The chain employs TRBV9 and TRBJ2-1, with 12 bases lining up with TRBD2. The CDR3 length is 15 residues. V dropped 2 bases and J dropped 7; count of bases not matched to a gene: 4. The germline gives CDR1 SGDLS, CDR2 YYNGEE. The chain's CDR3 is CASSVTSGSGNEQFF. The CDR3 coding sequence is TGTGCCAGCAGCGTGACTAGCGGGAGTGGTAATGAGCAGTTCTTC.

This clone was seen a handful of times. The genes are TRBV7-3 and TRBJ2-5; D uncertain. The germline V gene has CDR1 SGHTA and CDR2 FQGTGA. Trimming stripped 5 bases from V and 0 bases from J, with 16 bases between. There are 16 residues in the CDR3. CDR3 loop: CASSPGLVKYQETQYF. In nucleotides, the CDR3 is TGTGCCAGCAGCCCAGGTCTGGTCAAGTACCAAGAGACCCAGTACTTC.

This sequence joins TRBV19 and TRBJ2-1; TRBD2 matches 8 bases. Unmatched junction bases numbered 12, after V lost 9 bases and J lost 2 bases. The CDR3 covers 16 residues. The germline V gene encodes CDR1 LNHDA and CDR2 SQIVND (reference sequence). This CDR3 reads CASSSVAGRPYNEQFF. CDR3 nucleotides: TGTGCCAGCTCCTCGGTAGCGGGAAGGCCCTACAATGAGCAGTTCTTC.

The rearrangement uses TRBV7-2 and TRBJ1-2, with D uncertain. This CDR3 contains 13 residues. V was clipped by 4 bases and J by 8 bases, with 14 bases between them. Germline CDR1 SGHTA, CDR2 FQGNSA. This CDR3 reads CASSYKAAGGYTF. The CDR3 DNA reads as TGTGCCAGCAGCTATAAGGCAGCGGGCGGCTACACCTTC.

This chain links TRBV19 with TRBJ2-1; 11 bases agree with TRBD1. Germline assignment: CDR1 LNHDA and CDR2 SQIVND (reference sequence). V was pared by 3 bases and J by 6 bases, with 7 bases of the junction left unmatched. The CDR3 sequence is 16 residues long. In DNA, the CDR3 is TGTGCCAGTAGTATGGACGGGACAGGGGGGGTCAATGAGCAGTTCTTC. Protein product: CASSMDGTGGVNEQFF.

This chain joins TRBV18 and TRBJ1-2; 11 bases are a match to TRBD1. The CDR3 runs 15 residues. The V segment lost 6 bases and the J segment 3 bases; nucleotides outside the gene matches: 6. In germline, CDR1 is KGHSH, CDR2 LQKENI. The CDR3, as DNA: TGTGCCAGCTCCCTCGGACAGGGGGCCGACTATGGCTACACCTTC. Translated, it gives CASSLGQGADYGYTF. Full variable domain (rest looked up from reference TRBV18 and TRBJ1-2): NAGVMQNPRHLVRRRGQEARLRCSPMKGHSHVYWYRQLPEEGLKFMVYLQKENIIDESGMPKERFSAEFPKEGPSILRIQQVVRGDSAAYFCASSLGQGADYGYTFGSGTRLTVV.

The DNA of the CDR3 is TGTGCCAGCTCACCATCCAAGAACACTGAAGCTTTCTTT. Protein product: CASSPSKNTEAFF. The gene calls are TRBV18 and TRBJ1-1, with D uncertain. The V gene's germline CDR1 is KGHSH and CDR2 LQKENI. The CDR3 covers 13 residues. V was cut by 2 bases and J by 1 base, with 5 bases left in between. Drawing the rest from reference TRBV18 and TRBJ1-1, the complete variable domain is NAGVMQNPRHLVRRRGQEARLRCSPMKGHSHVYWYRQLPEEGLKFMVYLQKENIIDESGMPKERFSAEFPKEGPSILRIQQVVRGDSAAYFCASSPSKNTEAFFGQGTRLTVV.

This chain links TRBV6-5 with TRBJ2-7, with 7 positions matching TRBD1. There are 13 residues in the CDR3. Germline CDR1 reads MNHEY; CDR2 reads SVGAGI. V lost 0 bases, J lost 6 bases, and 2 bases stayed unmatched. Here the CDR3 reads CASSYSTGSEQYF. CDR3 in DNA: TGTGCCAGCAGTTACTCGACAGGGAGCGAGCAGTACTTC.

This chain connects TRBV29-1 to TRBJ2-7; D is ambiguous. The germline V gene encodes CDR1 SQVTM and CDR2 ANQGSEA. V shed 6 bases and J shed 5 bases, with 11 bases lying between them. This CDR3 region has 11 residues. CDR3 nucleotides: TGCAGCGTAAACAGCTGGGACGAGCAGTACTTC. Protein sequence: CSVNSWDEQYF.

This chain links TRBV4-3 with TRBJ2-3; D perhaps matches TRBD1 (6 bases). Germline assignment: CDR1 LGHNA and CDR2 YSLEER. This CDR3 has 14 amino acids. V was pared by 6 bases and J by 0 bases, with 10 bases between. The CDR3: CASRDSLSTDTQYF. CDR3 bases: TGCGCCAGCAGGGACAGCTTAAGCACAGATACGCAGTATTTT.

The chain combines TRBV14 with TRBJ2-3; 7 bases match TRBD1. V dropped 6 bases and J dropped 4; count of bases not matched to a gene: 10. This CDR3 region has 15 residues. Germline assignment: CDR1 SGHDN and CDR2 FVKESK. The CDR3 here is CASRRGQGKSDTQYF. The CDR3 nucleotides read TGTGCCAGCAGGAGGGGGCAGGGAAAGTCAGATACGCAGTATTTT.

This clone was seen only once. The chain has TRBV7-2 and TRBJ2-5; D is possibly TRBD2 (5 bases). CDR3 size: 14 residues. V lost 1 base and J lost 4, with 10 bases in between. Germline V gives CDR1 SGHTA, CDR2 FQGNSA. The CDR3 DNA reads as TGTGCCAGCAGCTTAGTTCCGGGATCAGAGACCCAGTACTTC. Translation gives CASSLVPGSETQYF.